Shown below are 22 T cell receptor beta chains from a single sample sequenced in a study of PD-1 blockade in classical Hodgkin lymphoma. TCRdb keeps only in-frame clones here, not all; method: immunoSEQ multiplex PCR. The profile shows over 50,000 clones, roughly 80% of them singletons. Exposure to brentuximab vedotin varied, and each patient had relapsed following autologous stem cell transplantation. The source material was peripheral blood mononuclear cells (PBMCs), sampled at baseline. These receptors were obtained from a human donor with classical Hodgkin lymphoma.

The genes are TRBV11-2 and TRBJ2-7, with TRBD1 matching 8 bases. The CDR3 extends over 15 amino acids. Germline V gene data show CDR1 as SGHAT and CDR2 as FQNNGV. In DNA form, the CDR3 reads TGTGCCAGCAGCCCCCGCCAGGGACAGGCCTACCAGCAGTACGTC. Its protein product is CASSPRQGQAYQQYV.

V and J are TRBV2 and TRBJ2-2; the D gene could be TRBD1 or TRBD2 (5 bases each). CDR1 and CDR2 from the germline V gene are SNHLY and FYNNEI. The CDR3 contains 18 residues. Trimming cost V 8 bases and J 3 bases, with 25 bases left between them. CDR3 sequence: CASVDGKDIWGYTGELFF. The CDR3 nucleotides read TGTGCCAGCGTCGACGGTAAAGACATCTGGGGGTACACCGGGGAGCTGTTTTTT.

The V gene is TRBV6-5, the J gene TRBJ1-2; D not certain. The CDR3 is made up of 15 amino acids. Germline V gives CDR1 MNHEY, CDR2 SVGAGI. The V end lost 5 bases, the J end lost 7 bases, and 20 bases lay between the germline ends. The CDR3 here is CASSASGLGLGGYTF. As DNA, the CDR3 is TGTGCCAGCAGTGCCTCCGGACTGGGCTTAGGTGGCTACACCTTC.

This clone was counted only a few times. J is TRBJ1-5 and V is TRBV30; possible D gene TRBD1, 6 bases. CDR1 is GTSNPN, CDR2 SVGIG, per germline (reference sequence). This CDR3 region has 15 residues. Trimming took off 2 bases at V and 1 base at J, with 12 bases between the two ends. CDR3 nucleotides: TGTGCCTGGAGTTACAGCGGGACAAGCAATCAGCCCCAGCATTTT. Amino acid sequence: CAWSYSGTSNQPQHF.

This rearrangement joins TRBV7-9 to TRBJ2-3; 9 bases are shared with TRBD2. This CDR3 has 14 amino acids. The V and J ends lost 10 bases and 6 bases, in that order; junction bases with no gene match: 11. The germline V gene encodes CDR1 SEHNR and CDR2 FQNEAQ (reference sequence). DNA of the CDR3: TGTGCCATATCGGCGGGAGGGCCGAGGGATACGCAGTATTTT. Protein product: CAISAGGPRDTQYF.

This clone occurred a few times. This chain connects TRBV29-1 to TRBJ2-1, with D hard to call. The V gene lost 4 bases and the J gene lost 0 bases, with 13 bases spanning the gap. CDR3 length equals 15 residues. The germline V gene encodes CDR1 SQVTM and CDR2 ANQGSEA. CDR3 bases: TGCAGCGTTGCCAAGACCGCTAGCTCCTACAATGAGCAGTTCTTC. This sequence encodes CSVAKTASSYNEQFF.

V and J are TRBV5-4 and TRBJ2-7, with D possibly matching TRBD1 (5 bases). Per germline, CDR1 SGHNT and CDR2 YYREEE (reference sequence). V shed 2 bases and J shed 1 base, with 19 bases lying between them. This CDR3 has 17 residues. Here the CDR3 reads CASSLPLIGASSYEQYF. CDR3 nucleotides: TGTGCCAGCAGCTTACCTTTGATAGGGGCATCATCCTACGAGCAGTACTTC.

V and J are TRBV25-1 and TRBJ1-1, with TRBD1 as a possible D gene (5 bases). Trimming removed 6 bases at V and 3 bases at J, with 11 bases between. There are 13 residues in the CDR3. Per the germline V gene, CDR1 is MGHDK and CDR2 is SYGVNS. The CDR3, as DNA: TGTGCCAGCAGCGAGACAGAGTACACTGAAGCTTTCTTT. Protein sequence: CASSETEYTEAFF.

The V and J genes are TRBV5-6 and TRBJ2-7, with D perhaps assigned TRBD1 or TRBD2 (6 bases each). The CDR3 spans 17 residues. Trimming removed 4 bases from V and 3 bases from J, with 23 bases in between. Looked up from germline, CDR1 is SGHDT and CDR2 is YYEEEE. This chain's CDR3 is CASSPVRGRRGVYEQYF. CDR3 nucleotides: TGTGCCAGCAGCCCCGTGAGGGGGAGGCGGGGAGTCTACGAGCAGTACTTC. Full variable domain (remainder filled in from reference TRBV5-6 and TRBJ2-7): DAGVTQSPTHLIKTRGQQVTLRCSPKSGHDTVSWYQQALGQGPQFIFQYYEEEERQRGNFPDRFSGHQFPNYSSELNVNALLLGDSALYLCASSPVRGRRGVYEQYFGPGTRLTVT.

The chain employs TRBV13 and TRBJ2-1; a possible D gene is TRBD2 (6 bases). Trimming removed 0 bases at V and 0 bases at J, with 12 bases between. CDR1 and CDR2 (germline): PRHDT, FYEKMQ (reference sequence). CDR3 size: 17 residues. The CDR3: CASSLGLSGLSYNEQFF. The CDR3 DNA is TGTGCCAGCAGCTTAGGCCTAAGCGGGCTCTCCTACAATGAGCAGTTCTTC.

The chain combines TRBV19 with TRBJ2-1, with 9 bases aligning to TRBD1. The germline V gene has CDR1 LNHDA and CDR2 SQIVND (reference sequence). The CDR3 is made up of 15 amino acids. V was pared by 7 bases and J by 9 bases, with 13 bases of the junction left unmatched. The CDR3 DNA is TGTGCCAGTACCGGGGGTGGGACAGGGATAAGTGAGCAGTTCTTC. It encodes CASTGGGTGISEQFF.

CDR3 protein: CASSEVGQGYNEQFF. The CDR3 bases are TGTGCCAGCAGTGAAGTCGGACAGGGTTACAATGAGCAGTTCTTC. This sequence joins TRBV2 and TRBJ2-1, with 8 positions matching TRBD1. The V gene end was trimmed by 1 base and the J gene end by 4 bases; junction bases not matched to a gene: 3. The CDR3 contains 15 residues. Germline V gene lookup returns CDR1 SNHLY and CDR2 FYNNEI.

V gene TRBV10-3 combines with J gene TRBJ2-2; D is possibly TRBD1 (6 bases). Trimming removed 10 bases from V and 0 bases from J, with 15 bases in between. The CDR3 loop spans 15 amino acids. Germline values: CDR1 ENHRY, CDR2 SYGVKD. The CDR3 bases are TGTGCCACAGGGGCACAGGGCGCGAACACCGGGGAGCTGTTTTTT. Amino acids: CATGAQGANTGELFF.

The chain has TRBV27 and TRBJ1-5; possible D gene TRBD1, 5 bases. Germline values: CDR1 MNHEY, CDR2 SMNVEV (reference sequence). CDR3 length: 13 residues. The CDR3 sequence: CGSRQNSNQPQHF. The CDR3 DNA sequence: TGTGGGAGCAGACAGAATAGCAATCAGCCCCAGCATTTT.

This clone has only one observation. J is TRBJ2-1 and V is TRBV5-4; D not resolved. Germline V lookup: CDR1 SGHNT, CDR2 YYREEE (reference sequence). The V gene lost 2 bases and the J gene lost 0 bases, with 12 bases spanning the gap. This CDR3 is 16 amino acids long. CDR3 residues: CASSFGVSSSYNEQFF. The CDR3 DNA reads as TGTGCCAGCAGCTTTGGAGTCTCAAGCTCCTACAATGAGCAGTTCTTC.

The rearrangement uses TRBV29-1 and TRBJ2-7; D remains unclear. V shed 1 base and J shed 2 bases, with 12 bases lying between them. CDR3 length: 14 residues. CDR1 and CDR2 (germline): SQVTM, ANQGSEA. The CDR3 nucleotides are TGCAGCGTTGAAGGGGAAAAAGGGACCTACGAGCAGTACTTC. Translating gives CSVEGEKGTYEQYF.

The V gene is TRBV25-1, the J gene TRBJ2-5, with 8 bases identical to TRBD1. This CDR3 has 14 residues. J was trimmed by 5 bases and V by 4 bases; bases with no gene match: 6. Per the germline V gene, CDR1 is MGHDK and CDR2 is SYGVNS. The CDR3 nucleotides read TGTGCCAGCAGTGCCAGGGGGCGCGGCGAGACCCAGTACTTC. This gives the protein CASSARGRGETQYF. Filled out from reference TRBV25-1 and TRBJ2-5, the complete variable domain reads EADIYQTPRYLVIGTGKKITLECSQTMGHDKMYWYQQDPGMELHLIHYSYGVNSTEKGDLSSESTVSRIRTEHFPLTLESARPSHTSQYLCASSARGRGETQYFGPGTRLLVL.

Only one count was recorded for this clone. The chain combines TRBV7-6 with TRBJ2-2, with 11 bases identical to TRBD2. Losses at the gene ends were 4 bases for V and 3 bases for J; bases not matched to a gene: 7. The CDR3 extends over 17 amino acids. Per germline, CDR1 SGHVS and CDR2 FNYEAQ. The CDR3 is CASSSLRLAGHTGELFF. The DNA for the CDR3 is TGTGCCAGCAGCTCCTTGCGACTAGCGGGGCACACCGGGGAGCTGTTTTTT. The variable domain in full, completed from reference TRBV7-6 and TRBJ2-2, reads GAGVSQSPRYKVTKRGQDVALRCDPISGHVSLYWYRQALGQGPEFLTYFNYEAQQDKSGLPNDRFSAERPEGSISTLTIQRTEQRDSAMYRCASSSLRLAGHTGELFFGEGSRLTVL.

This chain joins TRBV28 and TRBJ1-2; D not resolved. Per the germline V gene, CDR1 is MDHEN and CDR2 is SYDVKM. There are 13 residues in the CDR3. The V gene lost 6 bases and the J gene lost 4 bases, with 12 bases spanning the gap. CDR3 loop: CASRSGGIYGYTF. The CDR3 region has the DNA TGTGCCAGCAGATCAGGAGGTATCTATGGCTACACCTTC.

The genes are TRBV6-6 and TRBJ1-1; possibly TRBD1 for D (6 bases). The V end lost 2 bases, the J end lost 5 bases, and 18 bases lay between the germline ends. The CDR3 loop spans 16 amino acids. Germline V gene sequence: CDR1 MNHNY, CDR2 SVGAGI (reference sequence). In DNA, the CDR3 is TGTGCCAGCAGTTACAACAGGGTTACGGGGAAGACTGAAGCTTTCTTT. The encoded protein is CASSYNRVTGKTEAFF.

The chain uses TRBV30 and TRBJ1-1; no firm D call. V dropped 0 bases and J dropped 1 base, with 15 bases sitting between them. Germline V CDR1 and CDR2: GTSNPN, SVGIG (reference sequence). This CDR3 spans 16 amino acids. CDR3 amino acids: CAWSVQVGHQNTEAFF. CDR3 coding DNA: TGTGCCTGGAGTGTACAAGTCGGCCATCAGAACACTGAAGCTTTCTTT. Drawing the rest from reference TRBV30 and TRBJ1-1, the complete variable domain is SQTIHQWPATLVQPVGSPLSLECTVEGTSNPNLYWYRQAAGRGLQLLFYSVGIGQISSEVPQNLSASRPQDRQFILSSKKLLLSDSGFYLCAWSVQVGHQNTEAFFGQGTRLTVV.

Regarding this clone: The junction and the germline gene differ at one end; a read error may be behind it. The J gene is TRBJ2-1, the V gene TRBV7-7, with TRBD1 identical over 10 bases. Germline V gene data show CDR1 as SSHAT and CDR2 as FNYEAQ (reference sequence). This CDR3 is built from 16 residues. The CDR3, as DNA: TGTGCTAGCAGCTTGGGGGGAGGGACAGGGGTGAATGAGCAGTTCTTC. It codes for CASSLGGGTGVNEQFF.